The rows below give T cell receptor beta chains drawn from one sample of a study of OX40 agonist ivuxolimab in advanced cancers. Sequencing used immunoSEQ multiplex PCR; TCRdb keeps in-frame clones, though not all of them. Of over 70,000 clones listed, 93% were seen once; the top ten hold roughly an eighth. The sequences come from CD4+ or CD8+ T cells sorted from blood, collected in a trial of the OX40 agonist ivuxolimab. The receptor source for this set is an adult with an advanced solid tumor such as melanoma, head and neck, liver or kidney cancer. Both conserved end residues are part of each CDR3. The order of the fields is CDR3 DNA, CDR3 protein, J gene, clone size, D gene, V gene. A D gene is named only where the DNA matches it firmly. Not all rows give a size; the values are once, few, many and, for expanded clones, a class.

DNA: TGCGCCAGCAGCTGGGGACCCGAAGCTTTCTTT; CDR3: CASSWGPEAFF; J: TRBJ1-1; size: few; D: -; V: TRBV4-3
DNA: TGCGCCAGCAGCAAAACAGGGACTGGAAACACCATATATTTT; CDR3: CASSKTGTGNTIYF; J: TRBJ1-3; size: -; D: -; V: TRBV4-1
DNA: TGTGCCAGCAGCTTAACGGGACAGGGCTATCTGAGGCACACTGAAGCTTTCTTT; CDR3: CASSLTGQGYLRHTEAFF; J: TRBJ1-1; size: -; D: TRBD1; V: TRBV7-9
DNA: TGCGCCAGCAGCTTGGGAGACACCGGGGAGCTGTTTTTT; CDR3: CASSLGDTGELFF; J: TRBJ2-2; size: once; D: -; V: TRBV5-1
DNA: TGTGCCAGCAGTCCTAGCCGGGGGAGCTCTGGAAACACCATATATTTT; CDR3: CASSPSRGSSGNTIYF; J: TRBJ1-3; size: -; D: -; V: TRBV25-1
DNA: TGCAGCGTTGAGGGACTAGCGGGAGTTCCGCCGGGGGACCAGTACTTC; CDR3: CSVEGLAGVPPGDQYF; J: TRBJ2-5; size: -; D: TRBD2; V: TRBV29-1
DNA: TGTGCCAGTAGTATGGGGACGGTCAGGGGCAATCAGCCCCAGCATTTT; CDR3: CASSMGTVRGNQPQHF; J: TRBJ1-5; size: -; D: -; V: TRBV19
DNA: TGTGCCAGTAGTTCACCGGGACTAGGGGGCACAGATACGCAGTATTTT; CDR3: CASSSPGLGGTDTQYF; J: TRBJ2-3; size: -; D: TRBD2; V: TRBV19
DNA: TGTGCCAGCAGCTTGGTCACTTCCGAAAACTATGGCTACACCTTC; CDR3: CASSLVTSENYGYTF; J: TRBJ1-2; size: once; D: -; V: TRBV5-4
DNA: TGTGCCAGCAGCTTAGGTGGGGAATCACCCCTCCACTTT; CDR3: CASSLGGESPLHF; J: TRBJ1-6; size: few; D: -; V: TRBV7-9
DNA: TGTGCCAGTAGTATATTAGGCAGGGAACACGAGCAGTACTTC; CDR3: CASSILGREHEQYF; J: TRBJ2-7; size: -; D: -; V: TRBV19
DNA: TGTGCCTGGAGCCAAGGGACACCCTGGAACACCATATATTTT; CDR3: CAWSQGTPWNTIYF; J: TRBJ1-3; size: -; D: -; V: TRBV30
DNA: TGCGCCAGCAGCCCCCGTTCGTTGATAGCGGGCCCTGGGGAGCAGTACTTC; CDR3: CASSPRSLIAGPGEQYF; J: TRBJ2-7; size: -; D: TRBD2; V: TRBV4-1
DNA: TGTGCCAGCAGTTACCAGGGACATCTCGGCTACGAGCAGTACTTC; CDR3: CASSYQGHLGYEQYF; J: TRBJ2-7; size: -; D: -; V: TRBV6-5
DNA: TGTGCCAGCAGGCAGGGGACAGGGAGACAATACGAGCAGTACTTC; CDR3: CASRQGTGRQYEQYF; J: TRBJ2-7; size: -; D: TRBD1; V: TRBV11-2
DNA: TGTGCCAGCACCCGCGCGCGGGAGCACTACAATGAGCAGTTCTTC; CDR3: CASTRAREHYNEQFF; J: TRBJ2-1; size: -; D: TRBD2; V: TRBV7-2
DNA: TGCGCCAGCAGCTGGGGGCCGGGGGCCCAAGCTTTCTTT; CDR3: CASSWGPGAQAFF; J: TRBJ1-1; size: -; D: -; V: TRBV5-1
DNA: TGTGCCAGCAGTCAGGATCAGCCCCAGCATTTT; CDR3: CASSQDQPQHF; J: TRBJ1-5; size: -; D: -; V: TRBV11-3
DNA: TGCGCCAGCAGCCAAGATATGGGGGTGGGAAACACCATATATTTT; CDR3: CASSQDMGVGNTIYF; J: TRBJ1-3; size: -; D: -; V: TRBV4-1
DNA: TGTGCCAGCAGTTTTCCGGAGCAGCCCCAGCATTTT; CDR3: CASSFPEQPQHF; J: TRBJ1-5; size: -; D: -; V: TRBV27
DNA: TGTGCCAGCAGTTACGGACAAACGGGAAACACCATATATTTT; CDR3: CASSYGQTGNTIYF; J: TRBJ1-3; size: -; D: -; V: TRBV6-5
DNA: TGTGCCAGCAGCTACCCCGTTCGGGACGGTTCTGATACGCAGTATTTT; CDR3: CASSYPVRDGSDTQYF; J: TRBJ2-3; size: once; D: -; V: TRBV7-9
DNA: TGTGCCAGCAGCTACCGGACGGCGAACACTGAAGCTTTCTTT; CDR3: CASSYRTANTEAFF; J: TRBJ1-1; size: -; D: -; V: TRBV11-2
DNA: TGCGCCAGCAGCCAAGATTACACTCACTATGGCTACACCTTC; CDR3: CASSQDYTHYGYTF; J: TRBJ1-2; size: few; D: -; V: TRBV4-3
DNA: TGTGCCAGTAGTATCTGGGTCGCAGGGATTCCGACCCAGTACTTC; CDR3: CASSIWVAGIPTQYF; J: TRBJ2-5; size: once; D: -; V: TRBV19
DNA: TGTGCCAGCAGCCCTTTAGGTTTGGGCTCCTACAATGAGCAGTTCTTC; CDR3: CASSPLGLGSYNEQFF; J: TRBJ2-1; size: -; D: -; V: TRBV7-7
DNA: TGTGCCAGTTTTATCGGCGCTGAAGCTTTCTTT; CDR3: CASFIGAEAFF; J: TRBJ1-1; size: once; D: -; V: TRBV19
DNA: TGTGCCAGCAGCGCGGGACAGGGGATCGACATTCAGTACTTC; CDR3: CASSAGQGIDIQYF; J: TRBJ2-4; size: -; D: TRBD1; V: TRBV7-8
DNA: TGTGCCAGCAGTCCGGGACAGCTCGTAGCGGGAGTCCTCGAGCAGTACTTC; CDR3: CASSPGQLVAGVLEQYF; J: TRBJ2-7; size: -; D: TRBD2; V: TRBV27
DNA: TGTGCCAGCAGCTTAGTGATGCAGGGGCGAAATCGGGGAAACACCATATATTTT; CDR3: CASSLVMQGRNRGNTIYF; J: TRBJ1-3; size: -; D: -; V: TRBV7-6
DNA: TGTGCCAGCAGCCGTACAGGGAGCACAGATACGCAGTATTTT; CDR3: CASSRTGSTDTQYF; J: TRBJ2-3; size: -; D: -; V: TRBV7-2